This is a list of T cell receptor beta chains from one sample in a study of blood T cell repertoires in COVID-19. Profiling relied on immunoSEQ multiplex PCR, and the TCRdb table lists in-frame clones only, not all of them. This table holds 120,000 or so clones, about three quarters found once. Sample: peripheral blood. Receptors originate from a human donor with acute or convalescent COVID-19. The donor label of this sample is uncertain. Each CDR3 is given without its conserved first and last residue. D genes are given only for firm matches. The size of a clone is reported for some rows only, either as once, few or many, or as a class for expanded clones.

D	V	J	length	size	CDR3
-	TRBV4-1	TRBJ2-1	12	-	ASSQDPSYNEQF
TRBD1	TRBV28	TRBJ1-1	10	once	ASSLRGLKAF
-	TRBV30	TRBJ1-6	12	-	AWTLDINGSPLH
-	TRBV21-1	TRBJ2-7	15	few	ASSKESRPRGGSEQY
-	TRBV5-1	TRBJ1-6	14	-	ASSLRQGRNNSPLH
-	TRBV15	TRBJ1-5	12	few	ATSEDTSNQPQH
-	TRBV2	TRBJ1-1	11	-	ASGRQGGTEAF
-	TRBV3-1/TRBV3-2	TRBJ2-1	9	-	ASSQAEKRF
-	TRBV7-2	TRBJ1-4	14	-	ASSQQPSSTNEKLF
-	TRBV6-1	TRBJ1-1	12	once	ASTVLGGNTEAF
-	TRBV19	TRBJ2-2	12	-	ASSTGWGTGELF
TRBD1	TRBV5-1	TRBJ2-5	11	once	ASSHGQGETQY
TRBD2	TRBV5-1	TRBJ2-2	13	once	ASSLAGVNTGELF
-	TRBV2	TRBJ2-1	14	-	ASSAKGLPLYNEQF
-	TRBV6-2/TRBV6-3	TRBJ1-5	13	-	ASSYEESPRQPQH
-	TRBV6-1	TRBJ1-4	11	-	ASSEGYYEKLF
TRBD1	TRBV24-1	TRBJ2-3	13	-	ATSDNRGRTDTQY
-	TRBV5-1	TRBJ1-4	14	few	ASSLRPRDINEKLF
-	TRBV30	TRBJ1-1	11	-	AWSPGIFSEAF
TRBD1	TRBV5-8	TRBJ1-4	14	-	ASSLGQGSINEKLF
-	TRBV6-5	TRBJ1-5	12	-	ASSYAGINQPQH
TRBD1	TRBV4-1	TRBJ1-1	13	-	ASSPWDRVDTEAF
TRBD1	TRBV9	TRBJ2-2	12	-	ASSITGGGGELF
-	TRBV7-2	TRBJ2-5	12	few	ASSPHGGQETQY
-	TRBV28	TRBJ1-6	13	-	ASSRPGDSNSPLH
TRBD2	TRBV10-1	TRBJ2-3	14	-	ASSNPSGGAQDTQY
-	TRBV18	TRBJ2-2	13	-	ASSPRREIAGELF
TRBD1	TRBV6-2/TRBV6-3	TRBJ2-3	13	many	ASSDRGQGSDTQY
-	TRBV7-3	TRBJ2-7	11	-	ASSRSGSYEQY
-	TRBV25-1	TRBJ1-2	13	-	ASSPSRGGLYGYT
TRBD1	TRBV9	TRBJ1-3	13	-	ASSPGTGSGNTIY
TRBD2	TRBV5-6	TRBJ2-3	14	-	ASSLERGGSTDTQY
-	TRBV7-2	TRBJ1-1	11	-	ASSLVRNTEAF
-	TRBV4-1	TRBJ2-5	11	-	ASSQWQRETQY
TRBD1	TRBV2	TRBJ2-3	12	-	ANSPRGLTDTQY
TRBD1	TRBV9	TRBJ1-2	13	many	ASSDGQGRGYGYT
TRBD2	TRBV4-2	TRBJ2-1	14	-	ASSHGTSGGMNEQF
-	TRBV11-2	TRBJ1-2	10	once	ASSLSTVGYT
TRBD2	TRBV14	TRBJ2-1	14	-	ASSQLTSGGATEQF
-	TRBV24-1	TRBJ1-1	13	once	ATSATGGRITEAF
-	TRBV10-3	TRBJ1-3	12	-	AISESWQGNTIY
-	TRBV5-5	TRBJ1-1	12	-	ASTRGSGQDEAF
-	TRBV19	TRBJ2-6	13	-	ASSIPFSGANVLT
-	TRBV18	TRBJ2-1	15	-	ASSLGRTTGSKNEQF
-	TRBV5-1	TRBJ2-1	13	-	ASSLGQLSYNEQF
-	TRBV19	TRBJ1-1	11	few	ATTYGGGTEAF
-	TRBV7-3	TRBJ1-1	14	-	ASSLGAGPINTEAF
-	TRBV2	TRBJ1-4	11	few	ASSERGWGKLF
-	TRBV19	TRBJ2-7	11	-	ASSKGGASEQY
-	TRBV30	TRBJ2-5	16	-	ASTENLRGGGPWETQY
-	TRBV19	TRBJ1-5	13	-	ASSGGGFSNQPQH
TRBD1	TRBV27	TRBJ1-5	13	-	ASSAQGLSNQPQH
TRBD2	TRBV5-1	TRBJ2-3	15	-	ASSLAGSGGAQDTQY
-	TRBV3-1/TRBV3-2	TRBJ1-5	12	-	ASSQAVSNQPQH